This TCR beta chain is drawn from a study of beta chain features in type 1 diabetes. The sample holds a few counts of this clone. Its antigen is still unknown. Each of the CD4+ naive, central memory, regulatory and stem cell-like memory populations was sorted via CD45RO/CCR7/CD25/CD127/CD95/CD27. The authors reverse transcribed all of the isolated RNA, so sequencing captured expressed TCRB transcripts. Some clones are missing from TCRdb's copy, which holds only in-frame ones; the method was immunoSEQ multiplex PCR. The sample lists hundreds of thousands of clones; roughly a sixth were seen once. General study points: Compared with healthy donors, patients appeared to share more similar naive, central memory and regulatory TCRB repertoires.

CDR3 length: 18 residues. V gave up 1 base and J gave up 0 bases, with 16 bases separating them. The germline V gene has CDR1 PRHDT and CDR2 FYEKMQ (reference sequence). The source material was naive CD4+ T cells from blood. The chain combines TRBV13 with TRBJ2-1; possible D gene TRBD1, 6 bases. The receptor was derived from a man younger than 35 in good health. CDR3 protein: CASSLVLAPTGSYNEQFF. The CDR3 DNA reads as TGTGCCAGCAGCTTAGTTTTGGCTCCGACAGGCTCCTACAATGAGCAGTTCTTC.